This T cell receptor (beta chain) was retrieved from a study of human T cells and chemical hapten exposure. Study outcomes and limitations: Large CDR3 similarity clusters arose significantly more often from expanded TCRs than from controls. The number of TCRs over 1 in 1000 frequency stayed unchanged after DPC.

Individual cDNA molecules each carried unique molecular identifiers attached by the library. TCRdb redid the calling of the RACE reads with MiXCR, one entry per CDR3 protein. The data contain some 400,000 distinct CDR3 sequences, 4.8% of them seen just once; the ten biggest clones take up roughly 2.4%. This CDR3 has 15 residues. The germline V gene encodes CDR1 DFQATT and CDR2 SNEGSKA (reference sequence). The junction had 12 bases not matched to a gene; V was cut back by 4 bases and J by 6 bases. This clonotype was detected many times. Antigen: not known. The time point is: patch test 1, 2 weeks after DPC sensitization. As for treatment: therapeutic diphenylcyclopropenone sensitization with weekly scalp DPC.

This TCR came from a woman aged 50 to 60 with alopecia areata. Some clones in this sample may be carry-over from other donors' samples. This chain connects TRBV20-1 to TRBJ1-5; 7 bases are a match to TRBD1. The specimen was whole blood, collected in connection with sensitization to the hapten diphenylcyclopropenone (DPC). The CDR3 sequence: CSAKSPGQRIQPQHF. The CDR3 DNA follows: TGCAGTGCTAAAAGTCCGGGACAGAGAATTCAGCCCCAGCATTTT.